This T cell receptor beta chain was obtained from a study of CXCR3-negative and CXCR3-positive naive CD8 T cells. Points from the study as a whole: TRB CDR3s of CXCR3-positive naive cells were more hydrophobic than those of CXCR3-negative naive cells.

cDNA libraries for TRB were generated by 5' RACE incorporating UMI labels. From the 5' RACE reads, TCRdb lists one entry per CDR3 protein and no DNA. Its clone listing holds 65,000 to 90,000 distinct CDR3 sequences. The germline CDR1 and CDR2 sequences are LGHNA and YSLEER. CDR3 length: 15 residues. The CD45RO-CCR7+CD27+CD95- phenotype denoted naive CD8+ T cells. Concerning this clonotype itself: Its antigen remains unknown.

The rearrangement joins TRBV4-3 to TRBJ2-1; TCRdb reports TRBD1, a call that lacks DNA to check it against. The specimen sequenced was naive CXCR3+ CD8+ T cells from blood. The subset: CD45RO-CCR7+CD27+CD95- naive CD8+ T cells expressing CXCR3 (TNR3+). The sequence came from a human donor in good health. Some clones in this sample may be carry-over from other donors' samples. The CDR3 is CASSQDGNRLNEQFF.